The rows below give T cell receptor beta chains drawn from one sample of a study of blood T cell repertoires in COVID-19. Clones were sequenced by immunoSEQ multiplex PCR, and TCRdb holds only the in-frame ones, with some missing. The sample has tens of thousands of clones; around 87% are singletons. The sequenced material came from peripheral blood. These receptors came from a male donor with acute or convalescent COVID-19. The CDR3 runs from the conserved cysteine through the conserved F or W. A D gene is named only where the DNA matches it firmly. A row's size may be missing; if present it is once, few, many or a size class.

>NA|TRBV30|TRBJ1-6|TRBD1
TGTGCCTCAGGGACAGGCCAGAATTCACCCCTCCACTTT
CASGTGQNSPLHF
>NA|TRBV9|TRBJ1-4|TRBD1
TGTGCCAGCAGCGCTCGACAGGGGGATGGTGAAAAACTGTTTTTT
CASSARQGDGEKLFF
>once|TRBV6-6|TRBJ2-4|NA
TGTGCCAGCATCTTAGGTAGCGGAAAAAACATTCAGTACTTC
CASILGSGKNIQYF
>NA|TRBV28|TRBJ2-1|NA
TGTGCCAGCAGTTCCGGGACAAACAATGAGCAGTTCTTC
CASSSGTNNEQFF
>NA|TRBV29-1|TRBJ2-5|NA
TGCAGCGCCATGAGTGACGCAGGGATCCAAGAGACCCAGTACTTC
CSAMSDAGIQETQYF
>NA|TRBV6-5|TRBJ1-1|TRBD1
TGTGCCAGCAGTTATCGCAGGGGGGCTGAAGCTTTCTTT
CASSYRRGAEAFF
>few|TRBV5-4|TRBJ1-5|TRBD1
TGTGCCAGCAGCGTTCAGGGGGCGGATCAGCCCCAGCATTTT
CASSVQGADQPQHF
>once|TRBV18|TRBJ1-4|NA
TGTGCCAGCTCACGGACGGGGGCAACTAATGAAAAACTGTTTTTT
CASSRTGATNEKLFF
>NA|TRBV18|TRBJ2-3|TRBD2
TGTGCCAGCTCACCGACTAGCGGGGGCACAGATACGCAGTATTTT
CASSPTSGGTDTQYF
>NA|TRBV12-3/TRBV12-4|TRBJ1-5|NA
TGTGCCAGCAGCCAGAATAGCAATCAGCCCCAGCATTTT
CASSQNSNQPQHF
>NA|TRBV30|TRBJ1-5|NA
TGTGCCTGGAGTTCGACAGCTCACAATCAGCCCCAGCATTTT
CAWSSTAHNQPQHF
>NA|TRBV7-2|TRBJ1-6|NA
TGTGCCAGCAGCCCTGACAGCGATTCACCCCTCCACTTT
CASSPDSDSPLHF
>NA|TRBV7-2|TRBJ1-5|NA
TGTGCCAGCAGCTTAGAATGGGGCACGGGCAATCAGCCCCAGCATTTT
CASSLEWGTGNQPQHF
>NA|TRBV5-6|TRBJ2-7|NA
TGTGCCAGCAGCCTTACAGGGATCTACGAGCAGTACTTC
CASSLTGIYEQYF
>NA|TRBV5-4|TRBJ2-5|TRBD2
TGTGCCAGCAGACCCGCTCTAGCGGGGGGCCCCCAACAAGAGACCCAGTACTTC
CASRPALAGGPQQETQYF
>NA|TRBV5-1|TRBJ1-1|NA
TGCGCCAGCAGCTTGGAGTCAGGTGGTGAAGCTTTCTTT
CASSLESGGEAFF
>NA|TRBV3-1/TRBV3-2|TRBJ1-1|NA
TGTGCCAGCAGCCAGGGGCCACGAGCTGAAGCTTTCTTT
CASSQGPRAEAFF
>NA|TRBV13|TRBJ2-3|NA
TGTGCCAGCAGCTCGGTAAGAAACACGCAGTATTTT
CASSSVRNTQYF
>NA|TRBV14|TRBJ1-2|TRBD1
TGTGCCAGCAGCCAAGTGTCTCCACCCCCGGACAGGGGTGGAGGCTACACCTTC
CASSQVSPPPDRGGGYTF
>few|TRBV27|TRBJ2-3|TRBD1
TGTGCCAGCAGTTTGAGGGGACAGTTCACAGATACGCAGTATTTT
CASSLRGQFTDTQYF
>NA|TRBV2|TRBJ1-1|TRBD1
TGTGCCAGCAGTCCCCAGGGGGGGAACACTGAAGCTTTCTTT
CASSPQGGNTEAFF
>once|TRBV3-1/TRBV3-2|TRBJ1-5|NA
TGTGCCAGCAGCCAAGATTTGAACCATCAGAAAGAAAATCAGCCCCAGCATTTT
CASSQDLNHQKENQPQHF
>NA|TRBV11-2|TRBJ1-2|NA
TGTGCCAGCAGCTTACAGGGAAGGGATGGCTACACCTTC
CASSLQGRDGYTF
>NA|TRBV6-5|TRBJ1-1|NA
TGTGCCAGCAGTTCCCCGGGCCTGGAGGCTGAAGCTTTCTTT
CASSSPGLEAEAFF
>NA|TRBV27|TRBJ1-6|TRBD1
TGTGCCAGCGCAGACTCCAGGGGGTCACCCCTCCACTTT
CASADSRGSPLHF
>NA|TRBV7-9|TRBJ1-4|NA
TGTGCCAGCAGCTTAATCGCAACTAATGAAAAACTGTTTTTT
CASSLIATNEKLFF
>NA|TRBV27|TRBJ1-6|TRBD1
TGTGCCAGCGGCGGGCAGGGGGGTAATTCACCCCTCCACTTT
CASGGQGGNSPLHF
>NA|TRBV28|TRBJ1-5|TRBD1
TGTGCCAGCAGTAGGCGACAGGGGGCGCTCAATCAGCCCCAGCATTTT
CASSRRQGALNQPQHF
>NA|TRBV7-3|TRBJ1-2|TRBD1
TGTGCCAGCAGCTCTCGTTCCGGGACAGGGGAAGGCTATGGCTACACCTTC
CASSSRSGTGEGYGYTF
>NA|TRBV6-5|TRBJ1-6|TRBD1
TGTGCCAGCAGCCAGGGGGATTTATTTAATTCACCCCTCCACTTT
CASSQGDLFNSPLHF
>NA|TRBV6-6|TRBJ2-7|TRBD1
TGTGCCAGCAGAAAGGGACAGGGTTCCTACGAGCAGTACTTC
CASRKGQGSYEQYF
>NA|TRBV5-6|TRBJ1-4|TRBD1
TGTGCCAGCAGCTTAGGGACAGGGAGAGAAAAACTGTTTTTT
CASSLGTGREKLFF
>once|TRBV28|TRBJ2-1|NA
TGTGCCAGCAGTTTCCAGGGGAGCTCCTACAATGAGCAGTTCTTC
CASSFQGSSYNEQFF
>NA|TRBV29-1|TRBJ1-1|TRBD1
TGCAGCGTTGGACAGGGGGAAGGCACTGAAGCTTTCTTT
CSVGQGEGTEAFF
>NA|TRBV6-5|TRBJ1-6|TRBD1
TGTGCCAGCAGTTATACGGGACAGTGGGATAATTCACCCCTCCACTTT
CASSYTGQWDNSPLHF
>few|TRBV19|TRBJ1-5|NA
TGTGCCAGTAGTATACGGGGGGGCGGTCAGCCCCAGCATTTT
CASSIRGGGQPQHF
>NA|TRBV9|TRBJ2-7|TRBD2
TGTGCCAGCAGCACCGGGACTAGCGGAGATTACGAGCAGTACTTC
CASSTGTSGDYEQYF
>NA|TRBV18|TRBJ2-1|TRBD2
TGTGCCAGCTCACCACGGTCCACTAGCGGGGGGGCTACTTCCAGTGAGCAGTTCTTC
CASSPRSTSGGATSSEQFF
>few|TRBV19|TRBJ1-6|TRBD1
TGTGCCAGTCGACCGGGGACAGGGCTTGGATCACCCCTCCACTTT
CASRPGTGLGSPLHF
>NA|TRBV19|TRBJ2-3|TRBD1
TGTGCCAGTAGTGGCGGGACAGGGATTGGAGTGTCCGATACGCAGTATTTT
CASSGGTGIGVSDTQYF
>NA|TRBV9|TRBJ2-2|NA
TGTGCCAGCAGCGCTTCCGGGACTCCAAACACCGGGGAGCTGTTTTTT
CASSASGTPNTGELFF
>NA|TRBV18|TRBJ1-4|NA
TGTGCCAGCTCACCAGCGAGTCTTGCAACTAATGAAAAACTGTTTTTT
CASSPASLATNEKLFF
>NA|TRBV28|TRBJ2-1|TRBD1
TGTGCCAGCAGTTTCGGGACAGGGAAATACAATGAGCAGTTCTTC
CASSFGTGKYNEQFF
>NA|TRBV30|TRBJ1-2|TRBD1
TGTGCCTGGGCCCAGGGGACAGGAAGGACGGAAGGCTACACCTTC
CAWAQGTGRTEGYTF
>NA|TRBV19|TRBJ1-5|TRBD1
TGTGCCAGTAGTTTCGGACAGGCGAGAGGCAATCAGCCCCAGCATTTT
CASSFGQARGNQPQHF
>NA|TRBV3-1/TRBV3-2|TRBJ1-4|NA
TGTGCCAGCAGCCAAGATTCTCGACAGGCAACTAATGAAAAACTGTTTTTT
CASSQDSRQATNEKLFF
>NA|TRBV30|TRBJ1-1|NA
TGTGCCCGGACGGCACAGGCGAACACTGAAGCTTTCTTT
CARTAQANTEAFF